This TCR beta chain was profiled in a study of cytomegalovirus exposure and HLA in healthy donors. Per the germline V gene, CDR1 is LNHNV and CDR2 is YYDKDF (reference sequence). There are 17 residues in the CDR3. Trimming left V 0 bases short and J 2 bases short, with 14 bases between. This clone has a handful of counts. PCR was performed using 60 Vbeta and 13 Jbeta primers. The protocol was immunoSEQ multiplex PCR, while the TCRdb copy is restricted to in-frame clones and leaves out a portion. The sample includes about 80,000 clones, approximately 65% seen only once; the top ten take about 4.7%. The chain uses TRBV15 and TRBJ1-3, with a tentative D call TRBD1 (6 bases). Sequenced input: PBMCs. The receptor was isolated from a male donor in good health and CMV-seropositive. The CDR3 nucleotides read TGTGCCACCAGCAGAGATAAGGGTTCAGGGGCTGGAAACACCATATATTTT. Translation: CATSRDKGSGAGNTIYF.